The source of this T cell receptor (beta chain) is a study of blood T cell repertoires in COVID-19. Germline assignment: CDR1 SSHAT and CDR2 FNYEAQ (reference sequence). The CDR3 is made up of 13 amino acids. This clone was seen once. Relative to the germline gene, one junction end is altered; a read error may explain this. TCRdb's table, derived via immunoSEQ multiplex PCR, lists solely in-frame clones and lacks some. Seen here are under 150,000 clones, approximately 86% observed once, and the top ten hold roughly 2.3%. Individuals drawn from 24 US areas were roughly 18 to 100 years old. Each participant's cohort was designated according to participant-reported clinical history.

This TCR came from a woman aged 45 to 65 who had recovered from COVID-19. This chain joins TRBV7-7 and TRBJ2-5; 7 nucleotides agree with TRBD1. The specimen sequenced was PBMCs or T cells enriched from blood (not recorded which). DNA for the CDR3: TGTGCTAGCAGTTTGGGACAGAAAGAGACCCAGTACTTC. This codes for CASSLGQKETQYF.